The 28 T cell receptor beta chains presented below share a single source sample, sequenced in a study of blood T cell repertoires in COVID-19. The assay was immunoSEQ multiplex PCR, and TCRdb's table has in-frame clones only and misses some. Altogether fewer than 400,000 clones are present, roughly 91% being singletons, with the ten largest covering 1.7%. Sequencing was performed on PBMCs or T cells enriched from blood (not recorded which). All receptors come from a woman aged 25 to 39 who had recovered from COVID-19.

The chain's CDR3 is CASSQPGQMNTEAFF. Here the CDR3 DNA reads TGTGCCAGCAGCCAACCGGGACAGATGAACACTGAAGCTTTCTTT. The gene calls are TRBV4-2 and TRBJ1-1; TRBD1 matches at 7 bases. Per the germline V gene, CDR1 is LGHNA and CDR2 is YNFKEQ. This CDR3 comprises 15 residues. J lost 0 bases, V lost 2 bases, and 3 bases had no gene match.

The rearrangement uses TRBV27 and TRBJ2-1; D not certain. V shed 0 bases and J shed 10 bases, with 10 bases lying between them. This CDR3 spans 13 amino acids. Germline loops: CDR1 MNHEY, CDR2 SMNVEV (reference sequence). CDR3 in DNA: TGTGCCAGCAGTTTATCGTTAAGCCAAGAGCAGTTCTTC. Protein sequence: CASSLSLSQEQFF.

The chain couples TRBV4-1 to TRBJ1-2; no clear D gene. V lost 4 bases, J lost 6 bases, and 12 bases lay in between. Germline CDR1 MGHRA, CDR2 YSYEKL. The CDR3 runs to 13 residues. DNA for the CDR3: TGCGCCAGCAGCCCCCGGGTACGAGATGGCTACACCTTC. This codes for CASSPRVRDGYTF.

The gene calls are TRBV4-1 and TRBJ2-7, with TRBD2 matching 10 bases. Trimming took 0 bases from V and 4 from J; bases not matched to a gene: 9. Germline V gene data show CDR1 as MGHRA and CDR2 as YSYEKL. This CDR3 region has 17 residues. The CDR3: CASSQDASGGALYEQYF. The CDR3 DNA reads TGCGCCAGCAGCCAAGATGCCAGCGGGGGGGCCCTGTACGAGCAGTACTTC.

This chain uses TRBV11-1 with TRBJ2-7; 11 bases match TRBD1. The V and J ends lost 5 bases and 5 bases, in that order; junction bases with no gene match: 8. The CDR3 loop spans 15 amino acids. The germline CDR1 and CDR2 sequences are SGHAT and FQDESV (reference sequence). CDR3 sequence reads: CASSPPRDRGNEQYF. The DNA of the CDR3 is TGTGCCAGCAGCCCCCCCCGGGACAGGGGGAACGAGCAGTACTTC. Complete variable domain (other parts from reference TRBV11-1 and TRBJ2-7): EAEVAQSPRYKITEKSQAVAFWCDPISGHATLYWYRQILGQGPELLVQFQDESVVDDSQLPKDRFSAERLKGVDSTLKIQPAELGDSAMYLCASSPPRDRGNEQYFGPGTRLTVT.

J is TRBJ2-5 and V is TRBV7-2, with D perhaps TRBD1 (6 bases). Germline loops: CDR1 SGHTA, CDR2 FQGNSA. V lost 4 bases, J lost 3 bases, and 15 bases lay in between. This CDR3 region has 15 residues. In nucleotides, the CDR3 is TGTGCCAGCAGCTCATTGCCAAACAGGGAAGAGACCCAGTACTTC. Translated, it gives CASSSLPNREETQYF.

V is TRBV19 and J is TRBJ1-2; D possibly corresponds to TRBD1 (6 bases). V was pared by 5 bases and J by 3 bases, with 16 bases between. There are 15 residues in the CDR3. Germline V gene data show CDR1 as LNHDA and CDR2 as SQIVND (reference sequence). The CDR3 DNA sequence: TGTGCCAGTAGTCCCATGGGGACATATGACTATGGCTACACCTTC. Encoded protein: CASSPMGTYDYGYTF.

The chain links TRBV18 to TRBJ2-3; D possibly corresponds to TRBD2 (7 bases). V gave up 3 bases and J gave up 4 bases, with 20 bases separating them. Per germline, CDR1 KGHSH and CDR2 LQKENI. The CDR3 totals 17 residues. This chain's CDR3 is CASSPPGRGRKADTQYF. The CDR3 bases are TGTGCCAGCTCACCGCCGGGGCGGGGGCGGAAGGCAGATACGCAGTATTTT.

The genes are TRBV30 and TRBJ1-1; D call uncertain. Germline assignment: CDR1 GTSNPN and CDR2 SVGIG (reference sequence). CDR3 size: 11 residues. The V end was cut by 5 bases, the J end by 3 bases, with 7 bases between. DNA for the CDR3: TGTGCCTGGGCAGAGGACACTGAAGCTTTCTTT. Translated, it gives CAWAEDTEAFF.

DNA of the CDR3: TGCAGTGCTAGTTGGGGTAGCGGGAGAGCCGGGGACCCCTACGAGCAGTACTTC. Amino acid sequence: CSASWGSGRAGDPYEQYF. This chain links TRBV20-1 with TRBJ2-7, with 9 nucleotides matching TRBD2. Trimming at V came to 3 bases and at J to 2 bases, leaving 17 bases not matched to a gene. The germline V gene has CDR1 DFQATT and CDR2 SNEGSKA (reference sequence). This CDR3 is built from 18 residues.

This chain connects TRBV7-9 to TRBJ1-6; D gene uncertain. The CDR3 has 15 residues. V lost 5 bases, J lost 9 bases, and 17 bases lay in between. Germline V CDR1 and CDR2: SEHNR, FQNEAQ (reference sequence). The CDR3: CASSQAGSLGSPLHF. The CDR3 DNA sequence: TGTGCCAGCAGCCAAGCGGGGAGCTTGGGTTCACCCCTCCACTTT.

This sequence joins TRBV5-5 and TRBJ1-3; no clear D gene. From germline, CDR1 is SGHKS and CDR2 YYEKEE (reference sequence). The CDR3 is 14 amino acids. Trimming removed 1 base from V and 0 bases from J, with 5 bases in between. The CDR3: CASSLYSSGNTIYF. The CDR3 DNA follows: TGTGCCAGCAGCTTGTACAGCTCTGGAAACACCATATATTTT. Combining the CDR3 with reference TRBV5-5 and TRBJ1-3 gives the whole variable domain DAGVTQSPTHLIKTRGQQVTLRCSPISGHKSVSWYQQVLGQGPQFIFQYYEKEERGRGNFPDRFSARQFPNYSSELNVNALLLGDSALYLCASSLYSSGNTIYFGEGSWLTVV.

Regarding this clone: Without the conserved terminal phenylalanine or tryptophan, this CDR3 likely stems from a read error. No DNA is shown, since the ends of the CDR3 on it are uncertain; the CDR3 is the one TCRdb lists. The chain carries TRBV7-9 and TRBJ2-3; TRBD2, the table's D call, lacks a check against the DNA. Including both end residues, the CDR3 is 13 amino acids long. Germline-derived CDR1 and CDR2 are SEHNR and FQNEAQ (reference sequence). Here the CDR3 reads CASSSSTSGNSLI.

The V gene is TRBV6-5, the J gene TRBJ1-1; TRBD1 might be the D (5 bases). The CDR3 is 12 residues long. Trimming left V 6 bases short and J 4 bases short, with 9 bases between. CDR1 is MNHEY, CDR2 SVGAGI, per germline. The CDR3, as DNA: TGTGCCAGCAGAAGGGGTAGCACTGAAGCTTTCTTT. It encodes CASRRGSTEAFF.

V is TRBV28 and J is TRBJ2-7, with 7 bases that match TRBD1. With V trimmed by 5 bases and J by 1 base, 5 bases remained unmatched. Germline CDR1 and CDR2: MDHEN and SYDVKM. The CDR3 runs to 14 residues. The CDR3 DNA is TGTGCCAGCAGTCACAGGGGTCTATCCTACGAGCAGTACTTC. Residues: CASSHRGLSYEQYF.

The chain has TRBV28 and TRBJ1-1; D remains ambiguous. CDR1 and CDR2 from the germline V gene are MDHEN and SYDVKM. CDR3 length equals 15 residues. Trimming took 6 bases from V and 0 from J, leaving 14 bases between them. CDR3 loop: CASRLNSRMNTEAFF. CDR3 coding DNA: TGTGCCAGCAGGCTCAACAGCAGGATGAACACTGAAGCTTTCTTT.

This clone was detected only a few times. This chain links TRBV5-1 with TRBJ1-2; 8 bases fit TRBD1. Germline V CDR1 and CDR2: SGHRS, YFSETQ. V lost 4 bases and J lost 6; bases outside the gene matches: 14. The CDR3 loop spans 16 amino acids. The CDR3 here is CASSGNPGGLGDGYTF. CDR3 sequence (DNA): TGCGCCAGCAGCGGAAATCCAGGGGGCCTGGGCGATGGCTACACCTTC.

The chain is built from TRBV30 and TRBJ1-6; possibly TRBD1 for D (5 bases). This CDR3 contains 16 residues. Germline assignment: CDR1 GTSNPN and CDR2 SVGIG (reference sequence). V lost 3 bases and J 4 bases, leaving 16 bases between the germline ends. The CDR3 protein is CAWREDTWAYNSPLHF. Here the CDR3 DNA reads TGTGCCTGGAGAGAGGACACTTGGGCTTATAATTCACCCCTCCACTTT. Combining the CDR3 with reference TRBV30 and TRBJ1-6 gives the whole variable domain SQTIHQWPATLVQPVGSPLSLECTVEGTSNPNLYWYRQAAGRGLQLLFYSVGIGQISSEVPQNLSASRPQDRQFILSSKKLLLSDSGFYLCAWREDTWAYNSPLHFGNGTRLTVT.

The rearrangement uses TRBV5-4 and TRBJ2-5; 10 nucleotides line up with TRBD2. This CDR3 contains 16 residues. The germline CDR1 and CDR2 sequences are SGHNT and YYREEE (reference sequence). After removal of 2 bases from V and 7 bases from J, the junction contained 11 bases not matched to a gene. The CDR3 DNA follows: TGTGCCAGCAGCTTCAGAGCGGGGGGGCGATCGGGGACCCAGTACTTC. As protein: CASSFRAGGRSGTQYF.

The rearrangement uses TRBV11-2 and TRBJ1-1; D not certain. There are 12 residues in the CDR3. The germline V and J ends were trimmed by 3 bases and 8 bases, with 10 bases remaining between them. Germline CDR1 SGHAT, CDR2 FQNNGV. This CDR3 reads CASSFHNGEAFF. DNA for the CDR3: TGTGCCAGCAGCTTTCATAACGGGGAAGCTTTCTTT. Together with reference TRBV11-2 and TRBJ1-1, the CDR3 gives the full variable domain: EAGVAQSPRYKIIEKRQSVAFWCNPISGHATLYWYQQILGQGPKLLIQFQNNGVVDDSQLPKDRFSAERLKGVDSTLKIQPAKLEDSAVYLCASSFHNGEAFFGQGTRLTVV.

The CDR3 DNA reads as TGTGCCAGCAGCTGGACAGGGTTGCTTAGGGCGGACACCATATATTTT. As protein: CASSWTGLLRADTIYF. The chain recombines TRBV11-2 with TRBJ1-3; the match to TRBD1 covers 8 bases. This CDR3 comprises 16 residues. The V gene end was trimmed by 4 bases and the J gene end by 8 bases; junction bases not matched to a gene: 13. Germline V lookup: CDR1 SGHAT, CDR2 FQNNGV.

This chain connects TRBV9 to TRBJ2-4; TRBD2 agrees at 7 bases. This CDR3 region has 16 residues. The germline gives CDR1 SGDLS, CDR2 YYNGEE. V trimming: 4 bases; J trimming: 0 bases; junction bases outside the gene matches: 7. The CDR3 loop reads CASSPPGGLAKNIQYF. The DNA of the CDR3 is TGTGCCAGCAGCCCCCCGGGGGGACTAGCCAAAAACATTCAGTACTTC.

The chain uses TRBV5-1 and TRBJ2-1; 7 nucleotides match TRBD2. Germline CDR1 SGHRS, CDR2 YFSETQ. The length of the CDR3 is 15 residues. J lost 9 bases, V lost 0 bases, and 9 bases had no gene match. The CDR3 region is CASSLANFGGSEQFF. The CDR3 region has the DNA TGCGCCAGCAGCTTGGCCAATTTCGGGGGGAGTGAGCAGTTCTTC.

The chain combines TRBV9 with TRBJ2-7, with D hard to call. Germline V gene lookup returns CDR1 SGDLS and CDR2 YYNGEE. The V end lost 0 bases, the J end lost 3 bases, and 16 bases lay between the germline ends. The length of the CDR3 is 16 residues. The DNA of the CDR3 is TGTGCCAGCAGCGTAGGTTTCTCCTCTACCTTCTACGAGCAGTACTTC. Translating gives CASSVGFSSTFYEQYF.

The V and J genes are TRBV10-3 and TRBJ1-5; TRBD1 might be the D (6 bases). Germline values: CDR1 ENHRY, CDR2 SYGVKD. The CDR3 has 17 amino acids. Trimming pared 0 bases from V and 9 bases from J, leaving 21 bases between. This CDR3 reads CAISESVAGDAGRPQHF. DNA of the CDR3: TGTGCCATCAGTGAGTCTGTCGCAGGGGACGCAGGTCGGCCCCAGCATTTT.

V and J are TRBV12-2 and TRBJ2-1; the table's D call TRBD2 went unverified against the DNA. TRBV12-2 is termed a pseudogene. The CDR3 spans 20 residues. CDR3 region: CASRLVALASGNIREDEQFF. CDR3 DNA: TGTGCAAGTCGCTTAGTAGCCTTGGCTAGCGGGAACATTAGGGAAGATGAGCAGTTCTTC.

The rearrangement uses TRBV10-3 and TRBJ2-3; 7 nucleotides agree with TRBD1. This CDR3 has 16 amino acids. V lost 7 bases, J lost 1 base, and 11 bases stayed unmatched. Germline CDR1 and CDR2: ENHRY and SYGVKD. In nucleotides, the CDR3 is TGTGCCATCACCCCGAGGGCAGGGGGAGGCACAGATACGCAGTATTTT. It specifies CAITPRAGGGTDTQYF.

This clone was detected only a few times. The chain couples TRBV11-2 to TRBJ2-7; perhaps TRBD2 as D (6 bases). The CDR3 runs to 14 residues. In germline, CDR1 is SGHAT, CDR2 FQNNGV. V lost 3 bases and J 3 bases, leaving 12 bases between the germline ends. As DNA, the CDR3 is TGTGCCAGCAGCTTCGGGGGATTTGTCTACGAGCAGTACTTC. Protein product: CASSFGGFVYEQYF.